A selection of T cell receptor beta chains follows, all from one sample in a study of graft-versus-host responses after intestinal transplantation. No antigen is known for these receptors. Profiled with immunoSEQ multiplex PCR; TCRdb holds only in-frame clones, not every one. This repertoire shows over 100,000 clones, approximately 94% found once; its top ten account for about 0.2%. Sequencing used unstimulated CD4+ T cells sorted from spleen or lymph node cells, obtained before transplant. The receptors here all came from a human donor who was the organ donor for an intestinal transplant. Each CDR3 is given with its conserved first and last residue. Each record gives: V gene, CDR3 protein.

v_call: TRBV6-5
cdr3_aa: CASKGGAYNEQFF

v_call: TRBV4-1
cdr3_aa: CASSRQGANTGELFF

v_call: TRBV2
cdr3_aa: CASSESGPQGGELFF

v_call: TRBV5-1
cdr3_aa: CASSSLTGTDTQYF

v_call: TRBV27
cdr3_aa: CASSLSGQPGLRAFF

v_call: TRBV5-1
cdr3_aa: CASSLDSSYNEQFF

v_call: TRBV7-6
cdr3_aa: CASSPGGAYNEQFF

v_call: TRBV7-9
cdr3_aa: CASSLGQNQPQHF

v_call: TRBV6-5
cdr3_aa: CASSDRTDTQYF

v_call: TRBV6-6
cdr3_aa: CASTSGRALSYNEQFF

v_call: TRBV21-1
cdr3_aa: CASRDPGTPQAFQETQYF

v_call: TRBV29-1
cdr3_aa: CSVVTDTEAFF

v_call: TRBV7-8
cdr3_aa: CASSLIRQTEAFF

v_call: TRBV29-1
cdr3_aa: CSVELGQIQETQYF

v_call: TRBV6-1
cdr3_aa: CASRGREGGPEAFF

v_call: TRBV6-5
cdr3_aa: CASRLDSSSGNTIYF

v_call: TRBV11-2
cdr3_aa: CASSRSRSYNEQFF

v_call: TRBV7-9
cdr3_aa: CASSLKTEAFF

v_call: TRBV7-2
cdr3_aa: CASSFSFLAGGETQYF

v_call: TRBV6-1
cdr3_aa: CASREDAGRNEQFF

v_call: TRBV19
cdr3_aa: CASSRGGIVASNQPQHF

v_call: TRBV7-9
cdr3_aa: CASSLRTGDYNEQFF

v_call: TRBV28
cdr3_aa: CASSLVGRGGDYEQYF

v_call: TRBV9
cdr3_aa: CASSVGNFGNTIYF

v_call: TRBV6-6
cdr3_aa: CASSYRGDLYNEQFF

v_call: TRBV25-1
cdr3_aa: CASSGLEGAQETQYF

v_call: TRBV20-1
cdr3_aa: CSARGETQYF